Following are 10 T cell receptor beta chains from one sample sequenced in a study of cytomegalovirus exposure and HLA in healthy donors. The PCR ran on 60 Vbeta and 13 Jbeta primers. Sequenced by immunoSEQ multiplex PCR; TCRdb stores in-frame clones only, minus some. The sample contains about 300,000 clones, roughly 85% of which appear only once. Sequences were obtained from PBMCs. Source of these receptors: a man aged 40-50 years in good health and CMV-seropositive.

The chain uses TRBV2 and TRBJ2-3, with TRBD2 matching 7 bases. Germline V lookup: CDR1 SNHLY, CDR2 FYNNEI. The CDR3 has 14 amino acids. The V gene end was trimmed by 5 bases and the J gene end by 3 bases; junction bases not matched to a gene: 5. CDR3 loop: CASSLLATTDTQYF. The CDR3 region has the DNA TGTGCCAGCAGTCTACTAGCGACGACAGATACGCAGTATTTT.

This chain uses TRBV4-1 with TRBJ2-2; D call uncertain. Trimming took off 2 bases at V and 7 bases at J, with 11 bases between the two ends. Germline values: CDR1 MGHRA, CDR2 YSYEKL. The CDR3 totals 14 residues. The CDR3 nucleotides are TGCGCCAGCAGCCAACTGTGGGCTCGCGGGGAGCTGTTTTTT. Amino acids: CASSQLWARGELFF.

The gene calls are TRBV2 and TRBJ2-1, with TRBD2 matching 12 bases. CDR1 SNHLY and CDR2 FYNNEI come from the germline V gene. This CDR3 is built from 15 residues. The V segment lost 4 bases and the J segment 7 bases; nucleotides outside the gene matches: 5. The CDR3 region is CASSAGLAGRNEQFF. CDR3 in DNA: TGTGCCAGCAGTGCGGGACTAGCGGGCAGAAATGAGCAGTTCTTC.

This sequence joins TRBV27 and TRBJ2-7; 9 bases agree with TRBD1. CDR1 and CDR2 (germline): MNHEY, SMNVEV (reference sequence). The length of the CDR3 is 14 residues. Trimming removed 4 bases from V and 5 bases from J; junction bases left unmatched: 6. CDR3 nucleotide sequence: TGTGCCAGCAGTTCGGGACAGGGAATCAACGAGCAGTACTTC. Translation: CASSSGQGINEQYF.

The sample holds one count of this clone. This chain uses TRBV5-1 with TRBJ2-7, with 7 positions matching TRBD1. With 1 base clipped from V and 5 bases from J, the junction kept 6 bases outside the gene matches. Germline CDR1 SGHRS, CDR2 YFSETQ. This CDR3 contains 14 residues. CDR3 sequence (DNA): TGCGCCAGCAGCTTGAACAGGGGTCACGACGAGCAGTACTTC. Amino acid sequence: CASSLNRGHDEQYF.

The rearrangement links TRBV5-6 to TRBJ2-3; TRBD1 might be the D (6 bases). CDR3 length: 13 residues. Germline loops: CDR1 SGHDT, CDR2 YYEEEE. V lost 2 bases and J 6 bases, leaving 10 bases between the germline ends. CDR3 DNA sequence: TGTGCCAGCAGCTTAACAGGGACGGATACGCAGTATTTT. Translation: CASSLTGTDTQYF.

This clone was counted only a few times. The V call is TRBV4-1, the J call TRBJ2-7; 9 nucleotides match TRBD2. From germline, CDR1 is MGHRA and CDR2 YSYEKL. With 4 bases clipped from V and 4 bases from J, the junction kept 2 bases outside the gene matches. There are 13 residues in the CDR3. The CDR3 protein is CASSLGLAYEQYF. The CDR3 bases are TGCGCCAGCAGCCTCGGACTAGCGTACGAGCAGTACTTC.

The DNA for the CDR3 is TGTGCCAGCAGCTCACAGGGGAAAGCTGGAGAGCAGTTCTTC. It specifies CASSSQGKAGEQFF. The J gene is TRBJ2-1, the V gene TRBV6-5; 7 positions agree with TRBD1. The CDR3 spans 14 residues. The germline gives CDR1 MNHEY, CDR2 SVGAGI. The J segment lost 10 bases and the V segment lost 6 bases, leaving 12 bases of the junction unmatched.

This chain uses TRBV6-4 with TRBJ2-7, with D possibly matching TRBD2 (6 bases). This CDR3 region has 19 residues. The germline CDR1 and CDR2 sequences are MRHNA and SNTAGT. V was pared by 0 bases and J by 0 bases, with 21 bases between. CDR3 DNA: TGTGCCAGCAGTGACTCGGAGACTAGAAACGGTCTCGACTCCTACGAGCAGTACTTC. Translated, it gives CASSDSETRNGLDSYEQYF.

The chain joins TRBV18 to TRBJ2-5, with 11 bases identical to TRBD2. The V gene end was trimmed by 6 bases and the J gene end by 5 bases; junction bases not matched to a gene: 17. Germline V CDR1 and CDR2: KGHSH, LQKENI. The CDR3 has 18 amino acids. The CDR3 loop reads CASSPNGALAGVKETQYF. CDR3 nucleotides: TGTGCCAGCTCCCCCAATGGCGCACTAGCGGGAGTGAAGGAGACCCAGTACTTC. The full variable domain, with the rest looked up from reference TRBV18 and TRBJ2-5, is NAGVMQNPRHLVRRRGQEARLRCSPMKGHSHVYWYRQLPEEGLKFMVYLQKENIIDESGMPKERFSAEFPKEGPSILRIQQVVRGDSAAYFCASSPNGALAGVKETQYFGPGTRLLVL.